These T cell receptor beta chains were read from a single sample in a study of vaccination effects on CD4 cells after COVID-19. Antigen specificity for these receptors is unknown. TCRdb keeps only in-frame clones here, not all; method: immunoSEQ multiplex PCR. This table holds fewer than 55,000 clones, over 65% found once. Sequencing was performed on CD4+ T cells from PBMCs cultured without peptide, taken after COVID-19 vaccination. Receptors originate from a human donor who had a prior SARS-CoV-2 infection. CDR3s include the opening cysteine and the closing phenylalanine or tryptophan. Fields, in order: J gene, V gene, clone size, D gene, CDR3 protein, CDR3 DNA. D genes are given only for firm matches. A row's size may be missing; if present it is once, few, many or a size class.

J: TRBJ1-2
V: TRBV2
size: NA
D: TRBD1
CDR3: CASSEAYRGQNYGYTF
DNA: TGTGCCAGCAGTGAAGCATATAGGGGGCAAAACTATGGCTACACCTTC

J: TRBJ2-3
V: TRBV19
size: once
D: TRBD1
CDR3: CASSTPGAGGDTQYF
DNA: TGTGCCAGTAGTACACCAGGTGCAGGGGGAGATACGCAGTATTTT

J: TRBJ2-1
V: TRBV9
size: NA
D: TRBD2
CDR3: CASSDRGLAHNEQFF
DNA: TGTGCCAGCAGCGACCGGGGACTAGCGCACAATGAGCAGTTCTTC

J: TRBJ2-7
V: TRBV7-8
size: few
D: NA
CDR3: CASSLAGHPEQYF
DNA: TGTGCCAGCAGCTTAGCGGGACATCCCGAGCAGTACTTC

J: TRBJ2-2
V: TRBV25-1
size: NA
D: TRBD2
CDR3: CASSDWLAGTSTGELFF
DNA: TGTGCCAGCAGTGATTGGCTAGCGGGGACGAGCACCGGGGAGCTGTTTTTT

J: TRBJ2-5
V: TRBV9
size: NA
D: NA
CDR3: CASSALGGETQYF
DNA: TGTGCCAGCAGCGCCCTTGGAGGAGAGACCCAGTACTTC

J: TRBJ2-2
V: TRBV3-1/TRBV3-2
size: NA
D: TRBD2
CDR3: CASSQTRGGIAGELFF
DNA: TGTGCCAGCAGCCAAACCCGGGGGGGCATCGCCGGGGAGCTGTTTTTT

J: TRBJ1-5
V: TRBV5-6
size: NA
D: NA
CDR3: CASGQEANQPQHF
DNA: TGTGCCAGCGGACAAGAGGCAAATCAGCCCCAGCATTTT

J: TRBJ1-1
V: TRBV30
size: NA
D: NA
CDR3: CAWRRTVNTEAFF
DNA: TGTGCCTGGAGAAGGACGGTGAACACTGAAGCTTTCTTT

J: TRBJ2-7
V: TRBV11-3
size: few
D: TRBD2
CDR3: CASSFQAGVEEQYF
DNA: TGTGCCAGCAGCTTTCAAGCGGGAGTCGAAGAGCAGTACTTC

J: TRBJ1-2
V: TRBV5-4
size: few
D: NA
CDR3: CASSLDGRGYGGYTF
DNA: TGTGCCAGCAGCCTGGACGGGAGGGGCTATGGTGGCTACACCTTC

J: TRBJ1-1
V: TRBV2
size: NA
D: NA
CDR3: CASSPEVNTEAFF
DNA: TGTGCCAGCAGTCCTGAGGTGAACACTGAAGCTTTCTTT

J: TRBJ2-7
V: TRBV19
size: NA
D: NA
CDR3: CASSIVGGPGEQYF
DNA: TGTGCCAGTAGTATAGTTGGGGGCCCGGGAGAGCAGTACTTC

J: TRBJ2-1
V: TRBV6-5
size: NA
D: NA
CDR3: CASSYSGTGYNEQFF
DNA: TGTGCCAGCAGTTACTCCGGGACCGGATACAATGAGCAGTTCTTC

J: TRBJ1-3
V: TRBV15
size: NA
D: NA
CDR3: CATSNRREGNTIYF
DNA: TGTGCCACCAGCAATCGGAGGGAAGGAAACACCATATATTTT

J: TRBJ2-1
V: TRBV27
size: NA
D: NA
CDR3: CASSRQGGLREQFF
DNA: TGTGCCAGCAGTCGTCAGGGCGGCCTCCGTGAGCAGTTCTTC

J: TRBJ1-1
V: TRBV12-3/TRBV12-4
size: NA
D: NA
CDR3: CASSLSTEAFF
DNA: TGTGCCAGCAGTTTATCCACTGAAGCTTTCTTT

J: TRBJ2-5
V: TRBV5-4
size: NA
D: NA
CDR3: CASRTQETQYF
DNA: TGTGCCAGCAGAACCCAAGAGACCCAGTACTTC

J: TRBJ2-4
V: TRBV20-1
size: NA
D: TRBD1
CDR3: CSASIQGLAKNIQYF
DNA: TGCAGTGCTAGTATACAGGGGCTAGCCAAAAACATTCAGTACTTC

J: TRBJ1-6
V: TRBV19
size: once
D: NA
CDR3: CASSIDYWQRSPLHF
DNA: TGTGCCAGTAGTATAGATTATTGGCAGAGGTCACCCCTCCACTTT

J: TRBJ2-2
V: TRBV18
size: NA
D: TRBD1
CDR3: CASSRPGQGASGELFF
DNA: TGTGCCAGCTCCCGACCGGGACAGGGGGCCTCCGGGGAGCTGTTTTTT